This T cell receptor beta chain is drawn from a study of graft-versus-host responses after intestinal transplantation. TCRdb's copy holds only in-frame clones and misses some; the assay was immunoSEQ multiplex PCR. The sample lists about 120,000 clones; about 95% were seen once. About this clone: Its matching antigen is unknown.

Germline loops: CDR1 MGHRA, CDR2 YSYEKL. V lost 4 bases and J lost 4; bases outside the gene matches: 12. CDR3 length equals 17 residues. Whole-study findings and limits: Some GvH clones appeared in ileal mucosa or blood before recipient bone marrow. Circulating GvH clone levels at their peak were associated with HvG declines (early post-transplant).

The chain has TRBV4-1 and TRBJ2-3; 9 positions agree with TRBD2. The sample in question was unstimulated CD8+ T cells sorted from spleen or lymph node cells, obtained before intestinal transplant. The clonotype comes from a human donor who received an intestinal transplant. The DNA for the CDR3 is TGCGCCAGCAGCCTTGTATCCCTTAGCGGGAGCCCAGATACGCAGTATTTT. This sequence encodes CASSLVSLSGSPDTQYF.